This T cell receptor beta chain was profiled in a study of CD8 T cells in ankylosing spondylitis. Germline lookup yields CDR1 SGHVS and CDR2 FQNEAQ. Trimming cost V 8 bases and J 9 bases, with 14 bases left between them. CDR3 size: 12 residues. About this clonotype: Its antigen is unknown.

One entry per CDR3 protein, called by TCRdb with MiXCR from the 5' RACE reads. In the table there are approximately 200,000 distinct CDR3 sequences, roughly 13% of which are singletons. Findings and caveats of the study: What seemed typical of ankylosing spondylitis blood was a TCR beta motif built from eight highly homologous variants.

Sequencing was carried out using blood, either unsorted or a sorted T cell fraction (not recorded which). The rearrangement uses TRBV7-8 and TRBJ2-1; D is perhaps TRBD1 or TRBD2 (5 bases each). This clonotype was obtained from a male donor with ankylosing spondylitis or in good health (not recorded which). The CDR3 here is CASGGLDVEQFF. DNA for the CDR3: TGTGCCAGCGGGGGATTGGATGTTGAGCAGTTCTTC. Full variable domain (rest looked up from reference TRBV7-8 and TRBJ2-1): GAGVSQSPRYKVAKRGQDVALRCDPISGHVSLFWYQQALGQGPEFLTYFQNEAQLDKSGLPSDRFFAERPEGSVSTLKIQRTQQEDSAVYLCASGGLDVEQFFGPGTRLTVL.